The clone carrying this T cell receptor beta chain was counted ten times or more. The antigen remains unidentified. TCRdb re-called the RT-PCR reads through MiXCR, storing one row per CDR3 protein. This table has 500,000 to 600,000 distinct CDR3 sequences, roughly 13% appearing once. The sample belongs to a study of response to subunit inactivated influenza vaccine. Overall study results and limits: Few additional T cells are recruited per seasonal influenza vaccination, authors suggested.

The germline V and J ends were trimmed by 0 bases and 3 bases, with 7 bases remaining between them. The germline gives CDR1 SGHRS, CDR2 YFSETQ. The CDR3 has 13 amino acids. The chain carries TRBV5-1 and TRBJ2-7; D uncertain. The input for sequencing was PBMCs from blood, taken roughly 47 days after vaccination. This receptor was obtained from a man in his fifties who received an inactivated influenza vaccine. CDR3 residues: CASSLEAGYEQYF. The CDR3 region has the DNA TGCGCCAGCAGCTTGGAGGCAGGCTACGAGCAGTACTTC.